This T cell receptor (beta chain) was retrieved from a study of human T cells and chemical hapten exposure (dated by TCRdb to the early 2020s). Context from the whole study: For sensitization, 2% DPC in acetone was applied to a 2 cm by 2 cm area of upper inner arm skin. Weekly therapeutic DPC doses were additionally applied to the scalp of patients throughout the roughly 22-week study period. Patch tests used Finn chambers with 0.01% DPC on the upper back, scored after 6 days by International Contact Dermatitis Research Group standards. Alopecia areata with under or over 50% scalp involvement, alopecia totalis and alopecia universalis were represented in the patient cohort, which was mostly female. Libraries were pooled for sequencing, and variation in per-sample TCR yields was attributed mainly to small differences in library volumes within the pool. Peripheral blood TCR repertoire changes were tracked in vivo in alopecia patients during primary and secondary sensitization to the hapten diphenylcyclopropenone (DPC). Blood was sampled from patients pre-sensitization (week 0) and at 2, 6 and about 24 weeks after DPC sensitization. Approximately 28 alopecia patients provided blood for TCR sequencing at one to four time points (pre-sensitization, 2, 6 and 24 weeks). Study-wide findings and limitations: Repeated subsampling changed both the strength of the expansion versus patch-test correlation and the threshold at which the correlation became significant. All patients had alopecia, a presumed autoimmune disease, so their immune response might differ from that of healthy individuals. Significantly more large CDR3 similarity clusters were formed by expanded TCRs than by pre-sensitization or healthy control sets, consistent with antigen-driven responses. No change with DPC sensitization was found in the number of TCRs above 1 in 1000 frequency, and no evidence of global repertoire structure alterations was found. Patch test score was positively correlated with the number of PT1 expanded TCRs, with significance at thresholds 8, 16 and 32 but not at 4.

A word on this clonotype: Its antigen is unknown. The record has no base qualities; no much larger clone is one base away.

The time point label here, explained by the study, means: pre-sensitization, week 0. The treatment or condition label here, explained by the study, means: therapeutic diphenylcyclopropenone sensitization with weekly scalp DPC. At every patch-test visit, the blood draw took place before the patch test was put on. Patients were considered eligible if aged 18 to 70, diagnosed with alopecia and deemed suitable for DPC therapy, and patients were excluded if pregnant. Total RNA was isolated from unfractionated whole blood collected in Tempus Blood RNA tubes. The library was made by RACE. TCRdb names NextSeq 500 as the instrument used. During library preparation, unique molecular identifiers were attached to individual cDNA molecules so that TCRs could be counted quantitatively and reproducibly. Both TCR alpha and TCR beta chains were sequenced from each blood RNA sample. Per the authors' processing: A median of around 96,000 TCRs per sample was observed, with a range of about 20,000 to 750,000. V, J and CDR3 annotation of the TCR reads was performed with the Decombinator software suite. To make PS versus PT1 abundance plots, every sample was subsampled to the same number of TCRs (28,000). Expanded TCRs were defined as absent before sensitization and observed at least eight times at the 2-week time point. In TCRdb, the public reads were trimmed at Q25 with fastp and aligned with MiXCR, with productive beta chains retained. Identical CDR3 proteins give one entry, which carries the most common genes and DNA. The V and J calls come from TCRdb's annotation, not from the publication. In this sample the table shows some 90,000 distinct CDR3 sequences, over 6.5% of which occur a single time. The ten largest clones represent 2.5% to 3% of the sample.

From its cysteine to its phenylalanine, the CDR3 spans 14 amino acids. Just CDR3 DNA is preserved here, 42 bases in frame from base 1. V is pared back by 1 base and J by 9 bases, with 13 bases lying between the germline termini. The germline V gene sets CDR1 to SGHNT and CDR2 to YENEEA. This TCR was recovered from a man in his forties with alopecia areata. Some clones in this sample may be carry-over from other donors' samples. This specimen was whole blood, taken in connection with sensitization to the hapten diphenylcyclopropenone (DPC). Recombination joined TRBV11-3 with TRBJ2-1; TRBD1 is possibly the D segment (5 matching bases). The bases read TGTGCCAGCAGCTTAGTGCAGGGTTCCGGTGAGCAGTTCTTC. Its product reads: CASSLVQGSGEQFF. The reference TRBV11-3 and TRBJ2-1 proteins fill in what lies around the CDR3, so the full variable domain reads EAGVVQSPRYKIIEKKQPVAFWCNPISGHNTLYWYLQNLGQGPELLIRYENEEAVDDSQLPKDRFSAERLKGVDSTLKIQPAELGDSAVYLCASSLVQGSGEQFFGPGTRLTVL.